This T cell receptor (beta chain) was retrieved from a study of CD8 T cells in Susac syndrome. Study-level points and caveats: The number of individuals included in the study's TCR sequencing and HLA analysis was acknowledged as relatively small.

With random hexamers, reverse transcription was performed on roughly 0.5 to 1 ug of RNA. An immunoSEQ multiplex PCR amplified TCR beta CDR3 over 54 Vbeta and 13 Jbeta. One entry per CDR3 protein, called by TCRdb with MiXCR from the immunoSEQ multiplex PCR reads. The sample lists 160,000 or so distinct CDR3 sequences, roughly 95% seen once, with 0.15% to 0.2% in the top ten. Points on this clonotype: Its cognate antigen is unknown.

The CDR3 runs to 13 residues. Trimming left V 4 bases short and J 3 bases short, with 10 bases between. Treatment-naive patients with stable or active relapsing-remitting disease served as multiple sclerosis controls. TEMRA cells were FACS-enriched and CD8+ and CD4+ T cells negatively isolated. The sample consisted of CD8+ T cells from PBMCs. This sequence joins TRBV12-3 or TRBV12-4 and TRBJ2-7; a possible D gene is TRBD2 (6 bases). The receptor was isolated from a human donor with multiple sclerosis. CDR3 protein: CASSSLGGYEQYF. For the CDR3, the DNA is TGTGCCAGCAGTTCCCTGGGGGGCTACGAGCAGTACTTC.